This TCR beta chain emerged from a study of T cell repertoires in cytomegalovirus infection. Trimming at V came to 10 bases and at J to 6 bases, leaving 11 bases not matched to a gene. The CDR3 covers 13 residues. CDR1 MNHEY and CDR2 SMNVEV come from the germline V gene (reference sequence). MiXCR, run by TCRdb on the reads, gives a single entry per CDR3 protein. The sample records around 19,000 distinct CDR3 sequences, about 40% being singletons. Remarks on this clonotype: Its antigen remains unidentified.

J is TRBJ2-7 and V is TRBV27; 8 bases fit TRBD2. Sequencing used CD8+ T cells from cultured PBMCs, obtained from culture after CMV antigen stimulation. The source of this sequence is a human donor in good health (CMV status not recorded). Some clones in this sample may be carry-over from other donors' samples. The CDR3 DNA follows: TGTGCCACCTACGGGGGGGGACCTCTCGAGCAGTACTTC. Residues: CATYGGGPLEQYF.